Presented here are 27 T cell receptor beta chains from one specimen sequenced in a study of tumor-infiltrating lymphocytes in primary liver carcinoma. TCR beta cDNA was made from approximately 540 ng total RNA with a constant-region primer. For TCR beta, libraries were produced by three nested multiplex PCR rounds using slightly modified ARM-PCR. The study ran its first two PCR rounds for approximately 10 cycles each, using TRBV1-TRBV30 forward primers and a C-beta reverse primer. TCRdb reprocessed the multiplex PCR reads via MiXCR and lists one record per CDR3 protein. The profile shows about 330,000 distinct CDR3 sequences, about 65% of them singletons. In addition to blood RNA drawn from unsorted whole blood, germline DNA was extracted. Specimen: peripheral blood. Receptor source: a man aged 40-49 years with primary liver carcinoma and hepatitis B virus infection.

With regard to this clonotype: A junction end diverges from the germline sequence, so it may reflect a read error. V usage is TRBV11-2 and J usage is TRBJ2-3; 11 nucleotides align to TRBD2. The germline gives CDR1 SGHAT, CDR2 FQNNGV. The CDR3 contains 16 residues. CDR3 in DNA: TGTGCTAGCAGCCCTCTACTAGCGGGAGTCTCTGATACGCAGTATTTT. Translated: CASSPLLAGVSDTQYF.

This clonotype was seen ten or more times. The chain links TRBV29-1 to TRBJ2-7; D is possibly TRBD1 or TRBD2 (5 bases each). The germline gives CDR1 SQVTM, CDR2 ANQGSEA. V was pared by 5 bases and J by 3 bases, with 11 bases between. This CDR3 is 12 amino acids long. CDR3: CSVLGRRYEQYF. For the CDR3, the DNA is TGCAGCGTTTTGGGACGGCGCTACGAGCAGTACTTC.

The chain couples TRBV5-6 to TRBJ2-7; 8 bases line up with TRBD2. The CDR3 consists of 15 residues. V gave up 2 bases and J gave up 2 bases; unmatched junction bases: 6. Germline V gene sequence: CDR1 SGHDT, CDR2 YYEEEE. The CDR3 nucleotides read TGTGCCAGCAGCTTTGATAAGCGGGAGACCTACGAGCAGTACTTC. Its protein is CASSFDKRETYEQYF.

With regard to this clonotype: This sequence may be a read error, since a much larger clone differs from it by one base. This chain connects TRBV10-3 to TRBJ1-2, with 12 bases fitting TRBD1. The CDR3 covers 13 residues. The V gene's germline CDR1 is ENHRY and CDR2 SYGVKD. Trimming cost V 11 bases and J 6 bases; bases outside gene matches: 7. In DNA form, the CDR3 reads TGTGCCGTCAAAGGGACAGGGGGCGATGGCTACACCTTC. Its protein product is CAVKGTGGDGYTF.

The rearrangement joins TRBV5-5 to TRBJ2-7; D ambiguous. The CDR3 loop spans 13 amino acids. Germline V gives CDR1 SGHKS, CDR2 YYEKEE (reference sequence). Trimming left V 1 base short and J 5 bases short, with 10 bases between. CDR3 residues: CASSLLVGHEQYF. The CDR3 region has the DNA TGTGCCAGCAGCTTGCTCGTGGGCCACGAGCAGTACTTC.

CDR3 protein: CASSLERGRKQYF. In DNA, the CDR3 is TGTGCCAGCAGCTTAGAGAGGGGGCGCAAGCAGTACTTC. J is TRBJ2-7 and V is TRBV11-1; TRBD1 agrees at 7 bases. The CDR3 spans 13 residues. V gave up 1 base and J gave up 8 bases; unmatched junction bases: 5. The germline CDR1 and CDR2 sequences are SGHAT and FQDESV (reference sequence). The full variable domain, completed using reference TRBV11-1 and TRBJ2-7, is EAEVAQSPRYKITEKSQAVAFWCDPISGHATLYWYRQILGQGPELLVQFQDESVVDDSQLPKDRFSAERLKGVDSTLKIQPAELGDSAMYLCASSLERGRKQYFGPGTRLTVT.

This clonotype was picked up many times. This chain connects TRBV6-5 to TRBJ1-1; possible D gene TRBD1, 5 bases. The CDR3 has 12 residues. Trimming cost V 8 bases and J 1 base, with 8 bases left between them. Looked up from germline, CDR1 is MNHEY and CDR2 is SVGAGI. DNA for the CDR3: TGTGCCAGCGGGACGGCGAACACTGAAGCTTTCTTT. Its protein is CASGTANTEAFF.

Many counts were recorded for this clonotype. The rearrangement uses TRBV29-1 and TRBJ2-7; tentative D call: TRBD1 (6 bases). The CDR3 totals 14 residues. Trimming removed 6 bases at V and 1 base at J, with 16 bases between. Germline V gene sequence: CDR1 SQVTM, CDR2 ANQGSEA. This CDR3 is CSVKQGQHSYEQYF. The CDR3 region has the DNA TGCAGCGTAAAACAGGGTCAGCATTCCTACGAGCAGTACTTC.

Concerning this clonotype itself: Relative to the germline gene, one junction end is altered; a read error may explain this. The chain has TRBV11-2 and TRBJ1-4; D is perhaps TRBD1 (6 bases). In germline, CDR1 is SGHAT, CDR2 FQNNGV. The CDR3 spans 14 residues. The DNA for the CDR3 is TGTGCCGGCAGCTTAGACAGGCTCAATGAAAAACTGTTTTTT. The encoded protein is CAGSLDRLNEKLFF. The full variable domain, completed using reference TRBV11-2 and TRBJ1-4, is EAGVAQSPRYKIIEKRQSVAFWCNPISGHATLYWYQQILGQGPKLLIQFQNNGVVDDSQLPKDRFSAERLKGVDSTLKIQPAKLEDSAVYLCAGSLDRLNEKLFFGSGTQLSVL.

The chain uses TRBV5-1 and TRBJ2-3, with 8 nucleotides matching TRBD1. J lost 3 bases, V lost 0 bases, and 12 bases had no gene match. The CDR3 runs 18 residues. The V gene's germline CDR1 is SGHRS and CDR2 YFSETQ. CDR3 in DNA: TGCGCCAGCAGCTTGGCGTCGAGCGCAGGGGGCCCGACAGATACGCAGTATTTT. Amino acids: CASSLASSAGGPTDTQYF.

In regard to this clonotype: The junction shows a germline mismatch at one end, possibly a read error. The chain joins TRBV6-5 to TRBJ2-7, with TRBD1 identical over 8 bases. The germline CDR1 and CDR2 sequences are MNHEY and SVGAGI. The CDR3 has 16 residues. The CDR3 is CSSSYTGTGSPYEQYF. DNA for the CDR3: TGTTCCAGCAGCTATACAGGGACAGGATCTCCCTACGAGCAGTACTTC.

This rearrangement joins TRBV28 to TRBJ1-6; D unresolved. Trimming shortened V by 9 bases and J by 7 bases, and 7 bases separated the two germline ends. CDR1 and CDR2 (germline): MDHEN, SYDVKM. CDR3 length equals 11 residues. CDR3 coding DNA: TGTGCCAGAAGTACAAATTCACCCCTCCACTTT. This codes for CARSTNSPLHF.

This clonotype appeared a few times. The V call is TRBV5-1, the J call TRBJ2-7; maybe TRBD1 (6 bases). Per germline, CDR1 SGHRS and CDR2 YFSETQ. Trimming left V 0 bases short and J 5 bases short, with 6 bases between. The CDR3 is 12 amino acids. CDR3 amino acids: CASSLDRDEQYF. Written as DNA, the CDR3 is TGCGCCAGCAGCTTGGACAGGGACGAGCAGTACTTC.

In DNA form, the CDR3 reads TGTGCCAGCAAATTAGCGGGTCCGTACAATGAGCAGTTCTTC. It specifies CASKLAGPYNEQFF. This chain uses TRBV2 with TRBJ2-1; 7 bases match TRBD2. The junction had 7 bases not matched to a gene; V was cut back by 7 bases and J by 4 bases. Germline V CDR1 and CDR2: SNHLY, FYNNEI. This CDR3 comprises 14 residues.

A remark on this clonotype: This may be a read error: a much more frequent sequence differs by one nucleotide. CDR3: CAISPGSNQSQHF. DNA of the CDR3: TGTGCCATCAGTCCAGGCAGTAATCAGTCCCAGCATTTT. The chain uses TRBV10-3 and TRBJ1-5; D gene uncertain. This CDR3 has 13 residues. The germline V gene has CDR1 ENHRY and CDR2 SYGVKD.

About this clonotype: This may stem from a read error, because a much larger clone lies one nucleotide away. This chain uses TRBV6-6 with TRBJ2-7; D not resolved. Germline V lookup: CDR1 MNHNY, CDR2 SVGAGI (reference sequence). The CDR3 spans 13 residues. Trimming left V 8 bases short and J 4 bases short, with 15 bases between. The CDR3: CASSTALTYEQYF. The CDR3 DNA follows: TGTGCCAGCTCCACCGCGCTGACTTACGAGCAGTACTTC.

For this clonotype: A clone one base away is much larger, so this may be a read error. This chain links TRBV6-1 with TRBJ2-7; 10 positions match TRBD2. From germline, CDR1 is MNHNS and CDR2 SASEGT. The CDR3 has 16 residues. CDR3 DNA: TGTGTCAGCAGTAGGACGACTAGCGGGCTGTCCTACGAGCAGTACTTC. Residues: CVSSRTTSGLSYEQYF.

This clonotype has a count of ten or more. This chain links TRBV30 with TRBJ2-3; TRBD1 is a possible D gene (6 bases). With 2 bases removed from V and 3 bases from J, the gap between germline ends came to 9 bases. The CDR3 extends over 13 amino acids. The germline gives CDR1 GTSNPN, CDR2 SVGIG (reference sequence). CDR3 bases: TGTGCCTGGAGTAAGGGGGTAACAGATACGCAGTATTTT. Translation gives CAWSKGVTDTQYF.

In its sample, this clonotype was seen many times. This chain uses TRBV11-1 with TRBJ2-5, with no clear D. Germline CDR1 and CDR2: SGHAT and FQDESV (reference sequence). The CDR3 runs 14 residues. Trimming stripped 1 base from V and 2 bases from J, with 8 bases between. CDR3 DNA sequence: TGTGCCAGCAGCTTAGGAAGTCGGCAAGAGACCCAGTACTTC. Translation gives CASSLGSRQETQYF. Full variable domain (outside the CDR3, taken from reference TRBV11-1 and TRBJ2-5): EAEVAQSPRYKITEKSQAVAFWCDPISGHATLYWYRQILGQGPELLVQFQDESVVDDSQLPKDRFSAERLKGVDSTLKIQPAELGDSAMYLCASSLGSRQETQYFGPGTRLLVL.

Of note for this clonotype: Being one base from a much bigger clone, this may be a read error. The chain uses TRBV6-1 and TRBJ2-3; 7 nucleotides line up with TRBD1. Germline values: CDR1 MNHNS, CDR2 SASEGT. The junction had 5 bases not matched to a gene; V was cut back by 5 bases and J by 0 bases. This CDR3 has 15 residues. In nucleotides, the CDR3 is TGTGCCAGCAGTACTTGGACAGGCAGCACAGATACGCAGTATTTT. As protein: CASSTWTGSTDTQYF.

On this clonotype itself: This CDR3 is missing its conserved last phenylalanine or tryptophan, likely due to a read error. The chain couples TRBV11-2 to TRBJ1-1; 9 nucleotides line up with TRBD1. This CDR3 is built from 17 residues. The V and J ends lost 2 bases and 5 bases, in that order; junction bases with no gene match: 12. The germline CDR1 and CDR2 sequences are SGHAT and FQNNGV. The CDR3 protein is CASSLIPSGQGRTEAFS. The CDR3 DNA sequence: TGTGCCAGCAGCTTAATCCCCTCCGGACAGGGGAGGACTGAAGCTTTCTCT.

As for this clonotype: The junction differs from germline at one of its ends, possibly a read error. The V and J genes are TRBV6-5 and TRBJ1-1; D is uncertain. Germline V gene sequence: CDR1 MNHEY, CDR2 SVGAGI. CDR3 length: 15 residues. CDR3 residues: CATSYSPRANTEAFF. CDR3 nucleotides: TGTGCCACCAGTTACTCCCCTAGAGCTAACACTGAAGCTTTCTTT.

At least ten counts were recorded for this clonotype. J is TRBJ2-3 and V is TRBV6-1; 10 bases match TRBD1. V was clipped by 3 bases and J by 6 bases; unmatched bases: 0. The CDR3 is made up of 13 amino acids. In germline, CDR1 is MNHNS, CDR2 SASEGT. The CDR3 sequence: CASSEDRGDTQYF. The CDR3, as DNA: TGTGCCAGCAGTGAGGACAGGGGGGATACGCAGTATTTT.

This clonotype was recorded many times. The chain employs TRBV6-1 and TRBJ1-5; TRBD1 is a possible D gene (6 bases). V was trimmed by 9 bases and J by 6 bases, leaving 15 bases between them. The CDR3 extends over 13 amino acids. Per germline, CDR1 MNHNS and CDR2 SASEGT. The CDR3 nucleotides read TGTGCCAGTACAGGGCCCCGCAGTCAGCCCCAGCATTTT. It codes for CASTGPRSQPQHF.

Details on this clonotype: With a much larger clone just one base away, this may be a read error. This chain links TRBV5-1 with TRBJ2-7; 8 bases are a match to TRBD1. The CDR3 has 15 amino acids. CDR1 and CDR2 (germline): SGHRS, YFSETQ. CDR3 loop: CASNLAITGGYEQYF. The DNA of the CDR3 is TGCGCCAGCAACTTGGCGATCACAGGGGGTTACGAGCAGTACTTC.

Concerning this clonotype itself: One end of the junction does not line up with germline, which may come from a read error. The genes are TRBV11-2 and TRBJ2-2; TRBD1 is a possible D gene (6 bases). CDR1 SGHAT and CDR2 FQNNGV come from the germline V gene. This CDR3 has 14 amino acids. CDR3 nucleotides: TGTGCCAGCAGCTGCAGGGGCAACACCGGGAAGCTGTTTTTT. This sequence encodes CASSCRGNTGKLFF.

For this clonotype: One end of the junction varies from germline; a read error may be responsible. The V call is TRBV6-5, the J call TRBJ2-3, with D possibly TRBD2 on 5 matching bases. Germline CDR1 reads MNHEY; CDR2 reads SVGAGI. The CDR3 contains 15 residues. CDR3 nucleotide sequence: TGTGCCAGCAGTGGCTTAGTGCCTAGCACAGATACGCACTATTTT. It is translated as CASSGLVPSTDTHYF.